The clone carrying this T cell receptor (beta chain) came up a few times. As yet, its antigen is unknown. A quantitative 5'-RACE method, one with molecular barcodes, was used to make TCR beta libraries. MiXCR, run by TCRdb on the 5' RACE reads, gives a single entry per CDR3 protein. The sample holds roughly 400,000 distinct CDR3 sequences, about a fifth seen once. The length of the CDR3 is 14 residues. The germline V and J ends were trimmed by 0 bases and 4 bases, with 11 bases remaining between them. Germline CDR1 DFQATT, CDR2 SNEGSKA (reference sequence). This entry is derived from a study of CD8 T cells in ankylosing spondylitis. General study points: Those disease-linked clones were CD8+; they were also relatively rare in peripheral blood. Before this, some motif variants had been reported in reactive arthritis synovial fluid and blood. Matched ankylosing spondylitis synovial fluid reportedly contained a significantly enriched population of disease-linked clones. Seemingly distinctive of ankylosing spondylitis blood was a TCR beta motif formed by eight highly homologous variants.

The clonotype comes from a male donor with ankylosing spondylitis. Sequencing was performed on blood, either unsorted or a sorted T cell fraction (not recorded which). The gene calls are TRBV20-1 and TRBJ2-3, with D uncertain. This CDR3 is CSARDAARSDTQYF. CDR3 in DNA: TGCAGTGCTAGAGATGCGGCCCGTTCAGATACGCAGTATTTT.